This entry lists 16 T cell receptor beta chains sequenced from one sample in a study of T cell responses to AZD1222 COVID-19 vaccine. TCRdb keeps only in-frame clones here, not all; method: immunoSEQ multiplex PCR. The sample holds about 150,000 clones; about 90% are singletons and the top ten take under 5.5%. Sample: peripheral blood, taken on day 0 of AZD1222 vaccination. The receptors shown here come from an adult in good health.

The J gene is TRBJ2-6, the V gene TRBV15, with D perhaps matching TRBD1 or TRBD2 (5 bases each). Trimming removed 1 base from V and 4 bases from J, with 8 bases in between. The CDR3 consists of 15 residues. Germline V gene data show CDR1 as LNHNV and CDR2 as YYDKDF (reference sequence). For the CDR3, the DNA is TGTGCCACCAGCAGAGGAGGGGCCGGGGCCAACGTCCTGACTTTC. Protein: CATSRGGAGANVLTF.

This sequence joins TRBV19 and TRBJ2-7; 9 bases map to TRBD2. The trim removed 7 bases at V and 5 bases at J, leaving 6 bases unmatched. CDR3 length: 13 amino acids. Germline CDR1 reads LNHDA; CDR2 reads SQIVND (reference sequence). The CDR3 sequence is CASNSGGRDEQYF. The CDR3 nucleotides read TGTGCCAGTAATAGCGGCGGGAGGGACGAGCAGTACTTC.

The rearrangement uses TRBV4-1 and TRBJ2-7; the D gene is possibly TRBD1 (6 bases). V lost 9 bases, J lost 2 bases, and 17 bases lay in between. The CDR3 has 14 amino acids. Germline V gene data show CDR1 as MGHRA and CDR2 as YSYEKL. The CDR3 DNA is TGCGCCAGTTCGGCACAGGGCTTCGCCTACGAGCAGTACTTC. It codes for CASSAQGFAYEQYF.

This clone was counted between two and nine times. This CDR3 reads CASRGSGRNTEAFF. The CDR3 coding sequence is TGTGCCAGCCGGGGTAGCGGGCGCAACACTGAAGCTTTCTTT. This chain connects TRBV27 to TRBJ1-1; D is undetermined. This CDR3 comprises 14 residues. The V end lost 8 bases, the J end lost 2 bases, and 15 bases lay between the germline ends. Germline-derived CDR1 and CDR2 are MNHEY and SMNVEV (reference sequence).

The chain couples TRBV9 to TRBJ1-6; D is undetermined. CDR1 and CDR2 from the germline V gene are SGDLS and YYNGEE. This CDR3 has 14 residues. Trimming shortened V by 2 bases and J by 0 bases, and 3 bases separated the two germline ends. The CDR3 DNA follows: TGTGCCAGCAGCGTTCTCTCCTATAATTCACCCCTCCACTTT. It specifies CASSVLSYNSPLHF.

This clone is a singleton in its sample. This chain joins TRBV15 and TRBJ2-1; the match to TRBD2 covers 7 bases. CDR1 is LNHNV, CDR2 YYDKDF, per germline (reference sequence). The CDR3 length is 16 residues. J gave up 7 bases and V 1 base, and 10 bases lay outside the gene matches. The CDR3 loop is CATSRAPWLGGNEQFF. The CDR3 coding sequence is TGTGCCACCAGCAGAGCTCCTTGGCTGGGAGGGAATGAGCAGTTCTTC.

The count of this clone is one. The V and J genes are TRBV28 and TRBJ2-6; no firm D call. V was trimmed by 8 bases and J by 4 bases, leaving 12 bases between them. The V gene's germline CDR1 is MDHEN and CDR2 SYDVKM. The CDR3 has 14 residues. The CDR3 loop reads CASSELYGANVLTF. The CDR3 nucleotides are TGTGCCAGCTCTGAGTTGTACGGGGCCAACGTCCTGACTTTC.

The CDR3 loop reads CAWSGGTYSYNSPLHF. Here the CDR3 DNA reads TGTGCCTGGAGCGGAGGGACATACTCCTATAATTCACCCCTCCACTTT. V usage is TRBV30 and J usage is TRBJ1-6, with D possibly being TRBD1 (6 bases). The CDR3 has 16 amino acids. From germline, CDR1 is GTSNPN and CDR2 SVGIG (reference sequence). Between the trimmed V and J ends, which lost 3 bases and 0 bases, there was a span of 12 bases.

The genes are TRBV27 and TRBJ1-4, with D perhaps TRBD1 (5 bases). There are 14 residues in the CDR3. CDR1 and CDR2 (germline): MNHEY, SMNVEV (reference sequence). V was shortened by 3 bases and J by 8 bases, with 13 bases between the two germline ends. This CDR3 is CASSFEGRREKLFF. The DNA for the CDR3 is TGTGCCAGCAGTTTCGAGGGACGGCGCGAAAAACTGTTTTTT.

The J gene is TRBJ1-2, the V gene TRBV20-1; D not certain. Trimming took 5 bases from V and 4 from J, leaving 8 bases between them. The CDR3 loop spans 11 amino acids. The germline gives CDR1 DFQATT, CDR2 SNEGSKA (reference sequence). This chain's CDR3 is CSAGRLYGYTF. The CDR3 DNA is TGCAGTGCTGGCCGACTCTATGGCTACACCTTC.

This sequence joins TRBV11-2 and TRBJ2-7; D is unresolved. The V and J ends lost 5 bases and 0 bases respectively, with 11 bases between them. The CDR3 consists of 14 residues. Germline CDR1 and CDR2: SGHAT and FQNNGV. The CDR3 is CASSPGPTSYEQYF. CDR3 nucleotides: TGTGCCAGCAGCCCCGGGCCTACCTCCTACGAGCAGTACTTC.

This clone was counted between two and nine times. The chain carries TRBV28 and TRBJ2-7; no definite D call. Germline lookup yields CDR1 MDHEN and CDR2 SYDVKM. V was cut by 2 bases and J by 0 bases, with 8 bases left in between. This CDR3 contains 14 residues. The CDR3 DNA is TGTGCCAGCAGTTTAGGTTCGGTCTCCTACGAGCAGTACTTC. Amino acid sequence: CASSLGSVSYEQYF.

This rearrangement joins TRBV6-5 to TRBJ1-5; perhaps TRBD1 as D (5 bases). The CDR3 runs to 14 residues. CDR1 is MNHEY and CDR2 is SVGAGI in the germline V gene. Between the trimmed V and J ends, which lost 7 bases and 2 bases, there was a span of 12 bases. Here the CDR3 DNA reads TGTGCCAGCACCTGGGGGGTAGGCAATCAGCCCCAGCATTTT. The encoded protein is CASTWGVGNQPQHF.

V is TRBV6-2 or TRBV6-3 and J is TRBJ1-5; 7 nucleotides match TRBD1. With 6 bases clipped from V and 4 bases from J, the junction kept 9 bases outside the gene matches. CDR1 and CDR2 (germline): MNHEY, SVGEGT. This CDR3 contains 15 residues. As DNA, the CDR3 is TGTGCCAGCAGCCCACAGGGGAGGGCTAATCAGCCCCAGCATTTT. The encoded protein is CASSPQGRANQPQHF.

The CDR3 region is CASSMTQGRRYNSPLHF. DNA for the CDR3: TGTGCCAGCAGCATGACACAGGGGCGCCGGTATAATTCACCCCTCCACTTT. The chain uses TRBV11-2 and TRBJ1-6, with 7 positions matching TRBD1. Unmatched junction bases numbered 11, after V lost 5 bases and J lost 4 bases. Germline assignment: CDR1 SGHAT and CDR2 FQNNGV. The CDR3 totals 17 residues.

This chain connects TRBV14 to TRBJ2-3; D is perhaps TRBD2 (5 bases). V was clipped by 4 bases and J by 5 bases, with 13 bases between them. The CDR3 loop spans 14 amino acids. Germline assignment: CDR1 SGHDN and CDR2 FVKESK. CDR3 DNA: TGTGCCAGCAGCCCCCCCGAGGGCGGAGATACGCAGTATTTT. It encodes CASSPPEGGDTQYF.